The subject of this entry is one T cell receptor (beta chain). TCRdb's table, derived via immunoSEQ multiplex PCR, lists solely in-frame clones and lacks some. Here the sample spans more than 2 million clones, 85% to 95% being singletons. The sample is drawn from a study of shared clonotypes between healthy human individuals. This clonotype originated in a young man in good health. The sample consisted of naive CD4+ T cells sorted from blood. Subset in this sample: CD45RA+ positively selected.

The CDR3 coding sequence is TGTGCCAGCAGCTTTTTCGGGACAGATACGCAGTATTTT. Its protein product is CASSFFGTDTQYF. This chain links TRBV7-8 with TRBJ2-3, with D unclear. Looked up from germline, CDR1 is SGHVS and CDR2 is FQNEAQ. The CDR3 consists of 13 residues. The ends were cut back, 3 bases at V and 3 bases at J, with 7 bases in the middle.